This entry is about one T cell receptor (beta chain). This clone has just a few counts. Its antigen remains undetermined. No per-base quality is available; no much larger clone lies one base away. In total, about 650 healthy bone marrow donors made up the cohort. All cohort members were sampled while nominally healthy, although unrecorded immune exposures were likely present. The donor tested CMV seronegative and was one of the 352 seronegative cohort members. Every donor gave a peripheral blood sample, and the peripheral blood mononuclear cells from that sample were used for TCR beta sequencing. Genomic DNA was extracted from the blood cell samples with the Qiagen DNeasy Blood Extraction Kit. CDR1 LGHNA and CDR2 YSLEER were looked up in the germline V gene. The cysteine opens and the phenylalanine closes a CDR3 of 16 amino acids. Of the read, only the CDR3 DNA is kept; its 48 bases are in frame from base 1. V ends up 0 bases short and J 9 bases short, with an unmatched junction base count of 7.

The record originates from a study of cytomegalovirus exposure and HLA in healthy donors (dated by TCRdb to the late 2010s). About the investigation overall: An earlier analysis of under 600 of the donors reported more than 250 Gb of sequence data and roughly 110 million unique TCR beta sequences from 150 million to 200 million T cells. About 280 gigabases of sequencing data and tens of millions of unique TCR sequences were included in an early release covering 500 to 750 HLA-typed donors. Among the roughly 400 genotyped donors, about 85% belonged to the genetic ancestry cluster associated with self-reported Caucasian donors. The study aimed to test whether signatures of past pathogen exposure could be identified by cataloging public T cell receptors. Using immunosequencing, the study profiled T cell repertoires from about 610 subjects and related those repertoires to cytomegalovirus serostatus. Besides the first cohort of around 670 subjects, a separate validation cohort made up of roughly 120 different subjects was used. High-throughput TCR immunosequencing, statistical association of individual TCRs with disease status, and machine learning were combined to predict cytomegalovirus infection status. A later analysis re-analyzed previously published TCR beta repertoires from hundreds of donors and added high-resolution HLA genotyping to study TCR occurrence patterns. Rather than drawing on any new phenotypic data, the later analysis identified candidate immune exposures from TCR beta sequences and the way those sequences occurred across donors. To decide whether each TCR beta V gene segment behaved as functional or pseudogenic, an earlier analysis of 587 of the donors relied on high-throughput TCR beta sequencing. Donor age, sex, ethnicity and CMV serostatus were compiled alongside the repertoire data. A later genetic analysis used genome-wide SNP genotypes for 398 of the 666 donors, treating that subset as a discovery cohort. All discovery cohort repertoires had been generated using a single sequencing platform. HLA typing included class I and class II loci at four-digit resolution. The number of donors typed differed by locus, with about 629-630 for A, B, C, DRB1 and DQB1, 522 for DQA1, 600 to 610 for DPA1, and 450 to 480 for DPB1. A few DR-DQ haplotypes were handled as single units for association and clustering because linkage in the cohort was strong. Among 398 genotyped donors of the cohort, an average of around 240,000 unique TCR beta nucleotide sequences were sequenced per donor, around 20% of them non-productive.

Receptor amplification or capture employed the immunoSEQ multiplex PCR assay. For the multiplex PCR, a mixture combining 60 forward primers for TCR Vbeta segments and 13 reverse primers for TCR Jbeta segments was used. A multiplex PCR assay on genomic DNA amplified the CDR3 region of rearranged TCR beta genes. The amplified TCR beta libraries were sequenced on the Illumina HiSeq System as 87-base-pair reads. Turning to the authors' computational methods: In a later analysis, approximately 74 million unique TCR beta chains were counted across the 666 repertoires, and roughly 11 million of these chains were shared by at least two donors. To remove PCR and sequencing errors, raw reads were error-corrected and collapsed into unique sequences using a nearest-neighbor algorithm that merged closely related sequences. To assign V, D and J gene segments, CDR3 sequences were aligned to IMGT reference sequences. For a sequence to be retained, a match of at least six nucleotides was required to both a V gene segment and a J gene segment. A rearrangement was called productive if the CDR3 had no stop codons and remained in frame with V and J, and every other rearrangement was called non-productive. Following IMGT convention, CDR3 was defined as the stretch from the second conserved V-encoded cysteine to the conserved J-encoded phenylalanine. The earlier analysis of 587 of the donors excluded sequences that lacked an unambiguous match to a single V gene segment. An earlier analysis of several hundred of the donors called V segments functional above 56.7% productive rearrangements and segregating when the between-donor standard deviation exceeded 5%. A statistical classification framework was developed to diagnose cytomegalovirus status using the catalog of TCR beta chain sequences. In a later analysis, TCR nucleotide sequences were compared against IMGT/GENE-DB human TR gene sequences so that V and J genes could be assigned. In a later analysis, CDR3 sequences and most-parsimonious VDJ recombination scenarios were assigned using the TCRdist pipeline. A later analysis defined each TCR beta chain by its CDR3 amino acid sequence plus V-gene family, and excluded reads lacking a unique V-gene family. To address suspected cross-contamination and a sequencing artifact, a later analysis removed some 620 highly shared, low-generation-probability nucleotide sequences. In a later analysis, a clonal expansion index for each public chain was calculated from normalized within-repertoire ranks of inferred template counts. A later analysis computed generation probabilities with a VDJ recombination model fitted to out-of-frame rearrangements, and checked the results against IGoR. In a later analysis, hypergeometric tests were used to score TCR-TCR, TCR-HLA and TCR-CMV co-occurrence, with a repertoire-size bias correction applied to TCR pairs. To estimate false discovery rates, a later analysis permuted the HLA or CMV assignments 20 times. A later analysis grouped co-occurring TCRs with DBSCAN, adding TCRdist sequence similarity when clustering within HLA-allele-positive subsets. Repertoires with fewer than 30,000 or more than 120,000 public chains were left out of co-occurrence clustering, as were five repertoires with anomalous nucleotide sharing. Not all clones reach the TCRdb copy of this immuneACCESS table, which keeps in-frame sequences only. Checked studies attribute under half of the gap to unresolved V genes and leave the rest unexplained. The V and J calls and the clone size are those of that table, but D and trimming were determined from the DNA. The sample contains some 150,000 clones, roughly three quarters of them found a single time. The leading ten clones occupy about 4.1% of the sample.

General findings and caveats noted by the study authors: A further reported finding was that TCR beta sequences accurately predicted the HLA-A and HLA-B alleles for most subjects in the first cohort. The classifier was reported to diagnose cytomegalovirus status with high specificity and sensitivity in both the original cohort and the validation cohort. In vitro tests confirmed that three of the cytomegalovirus-associated TCR beta chains recognize cytomegalovirus antigens. For the cohort, immune exposure information was limited to CMV serostatus. An association between a missense DCLRE1C variant and V-gene and J-gene trimming of TCR beta chains was found in a later genetic analysis and replicated in an independent cohort. Compared with equally common non-associated chains, HLA-associated TCR beta chains in a later analysis were more clonally expanded and had lower generation probabilities. In this cohort, only TCR beta chains were sequenced, and detectable features were limited by the absence of alpha or paired-chain data. Roughly uniform sequencing depth across donors was assumed in presence/absence analyses, although this assumption may not hold. In a later analysis, most CMV-associated TCR beta chains were found to appear HLA-restricted, with HLA associations seemingly driven largely by CMV exposure. Most TCR sequences were observed very rarely across donors, whereas some public TCRs were present in many individuals. Several of the top co-occurrence clusters appeared to be linked to parvovirus B19, influenza, CMV and Epstein-Barr virus, according to a later analysis. Some IMGT-functional V segments, including TRBV6-2 and TRBV6-3, could not be distinguished by the 87-base-pair reads and were therefore excluded. Assigning TCR associations to individual alleles was difficult when HLA alleles, especially DR and DQ, strongly co-occurred. Broadly in line with IMGT annotations, most TCR beta V segments showed up in productive rearrangements about 90% or about 30% of the time in an earlier analysis of 450 to 600 of the donors. Because counts were too low, some 17 rarely observed V segments, including chromosome 9 orphons, were left out of the earlier analysis of some 600 of the donors. At a false discovery rate of 0.05, a later analysis linked some 17,000 TCR beta sequences to specific HLA alleles. In a later analysis, the rate of TCR association differed among HLA loci, with DRB1 alleles having the most associated TCRs and HLA-C alleles having the fewest. It was suggested by the authors that the approach could potentially be generalized to other disease states and immunological phenotypes. A total of 150 to 200 TCR beta chains were listed by the study as associated with cytomegalovirus. A cluster of highly shared sequence variants was judged likely to be a technical artifact of the sequencing pipeline. A later genetic analysis reported fewer N-insertions in productive TCRs among donors in an Asian-associated ancestry cluster than the approximately 670-donor mean. HLA typing was unavailable for some donors at each locus, so association tests used only the typed subset. Linkage disequilibrium might explain the correlated functional status among segregating V segments, but an unknown experimental factor could not be ruled out.

The sample was PBMCs. The TCR sequence derives from a man aged 55 to 70 in good health and CMV-seronegative. Recombination linked TRBV4-3 to TRBJ2-1; TRBD2 lines up with 11 middle nucleotides. The DNA reads TGCGCCAGCAGCCAAGATTTACTAGCGGGAGTAGGTGAGCAGTTCTTC. Its translation is CASSQDLLAGVGEQFF.